This T cell receptor beta chain is from a study of prognosis after radiotherapy for stage I lung cancer. This CDR3 spans 14 amino acids. Germline CDR1 reads SSHAT; CDR2 reads FNYEAQ (reference sequence). Study-wide findings and caveats: Medians of about 10,000 versus 6,900 showed unique TCR clone counts falling after stereotactic body radiation therapy.

This clonotype showed up just a few times. What it binds is not known. At one end the junction does not follow the germline gene, possibly because of a read error. By two-round multiplex PCR, the TCR beta CDR3 was amplified from genomic DNA. During first-round PCR, primers specific to each TRBV and TRBJ gene were used. One entry per CDR3 protein results from TCRdb running MiXCR on the multiplex PCR reads. Here the sample spans about 27,000 distinct CDR3 sequences, around 30% being singletons. This sequence joins TRBV7-7 and TRBJ2-3; 9 positions match TRBD2. This clonotype was obtained from a donor aged 50 or older with non-small cell lung cancer. The material was PBMCs, obtained before or after stereotactic body radiation therapy (not recorded which). In DNA form, the CDR3 reads TGTGCTAGCAGCCCGGGACTAGCTGCAGATACGCAGTATTTT. Amino acids: CASSPGLAADTQYF.